This record looks at one TCR beta chain sequence and its context. What it binds is not known. The sample belongs to a study of shared clonotypes between healthy human individuals. Study details: Aged between 18 and 49, the donors were a couple of women and three men.

Germline loops: CDR1 SQVTM, CDR2 ANQGSEA. CDR3 size: 13 residues. Deletions cut 5 bases from V and 8 bases from J, with 18 bases between. The assay was run at deep level. This table comes from immunoSEQ multiplex PCR, and its TCRdb copy is limited to in-frame clones, with some not included. The data show some 1,600,000 clones, under 99% seen once. Study-wide points: It was observed that about 5% of naive CD4 clonotypes were shared across four donors. Some clonotypes were shared by all four sorted-subset donors, while others were not shared. The non-shared ones had lower generation probabilities than the shared ones.

The sequenced sample was naive CD4+ T cells sorted from blood. Subset given: CD45RA+ positively selected. This chain uses TRBV29-1 with TRBJ1-2, with D perhaps matching TRBD1 (5 bases). The sequence came from a young man in good health. The CDR3 DNA is TGCAGCGTTTCACCGGGACGGACATCAGGCTACACCTTC. It codes for CSVSPGRTSGYTF. Full variable domain (outside the CDR3, taken from reference TRBV29-1 and TRBJ1-2): SAVISQKPSRDICQRGTSLTIQCQVDSQVTMMFWYRQQPGQSLTLIATANQGSEATYESGFVIDKFPISRPNLTFSTLTVSNMSPEDSSIYLCSVSPGRTSGYTFGSGTRLTVV.